The entry below describes one T cell receptor (beta chain). Its antigen remains unidentified. This record comes from a study of radiotherapy plus CTLA-4 blockade in lung cancer. As for the study in general: Objective responses were observed in around a sixth of patients, and disease control was achieved by over 30%. Regarding the study as a whole: Expansion in blood of tumor-derived TCR clones was seen after radiotherapy plus ipilimumab.

Germline V gene lookup returns CDR1 MNHEY and CDR2 SVGAGI. V dropped 6 bases and J dropped 6 bases, with 15 bases sitting between them. This CDR3 spans 15 amino acids. Measured with immunoSEQ multiplex PCR; TCRdb has only the in-frame clones, and not every one. There are 55,000 to 85,000 clones in the sample; roughly three quarters occur only once, and around a sixth lies in the top ten. The source is a human donor with non-small cell lung cancer whose response to radiotherapy plus ipilimumab could not be evaluated. Some clones in this sample may be carry-over from other donors' samples. This chain links TRBV6-5 with TRBJ1-6; a weak D match, TRBD1 (6 bases). The source was peripheral blood, collected from a patient treated with radiotherapy plus ipilimumab. This CDR3 reads CASRHEQGSNSPLHF. The DNA for the CDR3 is TGTGCCAGCAGACACGAACAGGGCTCTAATTCACCCCTCCACTTT.